This T cell receptor (beta chain) was sequenced during a study of blood T cell repertoires in COVID-19. Individuals aged about 18 to 100 years were recruited from 24 US areas. Measured with immunoSEQ multiplex PCR; TCRdb has only the in-frame clones, and not every one. The sample has around 390,000 clones; around nine tenths are singletons. V was pared by 6 bases and J by 3 bases, with 11 bases between. Germline CDR1 reads MNHEY; CDR2 reads SVGAGI. CDR3 length: 13 residues. This receptor was obtained from a woman in her fifties or sixties who had recovered from COVID-19. The V call is TRBV6-5, the J call TRBJ1-2, with a possible D match to TRBD1 (6 bases). The sequenced material came from PBMCs or T cells enriched from blood (not recorded which). CDR3 amino acids: CASRPGTYYGYTF. In nucleotides, the CDR3 is TGTGCCAGCAGGCCCGGGACATACTATGGCTACACCTTC.